The T cell receptor (beta chain) under discussion was sequenced for a study of blood T cell repertoires in COVID-19. Study information: Sample material is recorded as cDNA or gDNA derived from T cells, B-cell-depleted T cells, or PBMCs.

Germline lookup yields CDR1 PRHDT and CDR2 FYEKMQ (reference sequence). Unmatched junction bases numbered 17, after V lost 6 bases and J lost 5 bases. The CDR3 runs 17 residues. Sequencing was performed with immunoSEQ multiplex PCR; in TCRdb, only in-frame clones are kept and a portion is missing. The profile shows some 170,000 clones, 75% to 90% of them singletons. The receptor was derived from a woman aged 40 to 50 with COVID-19, enrolled during active disease. The V gene is TRBV13, the J gene TRBJ2-7; 9 nucleotides align to TRBD2. Source material: peripheral blood. CDR3 sequence: CASSRQVAGGTRDEQYF. In DNA, the CDR3 is TGTGCCAGCAGTAGACAAGTCGCGGGAGGGACAAGGGACGAGCAGTACTTC.